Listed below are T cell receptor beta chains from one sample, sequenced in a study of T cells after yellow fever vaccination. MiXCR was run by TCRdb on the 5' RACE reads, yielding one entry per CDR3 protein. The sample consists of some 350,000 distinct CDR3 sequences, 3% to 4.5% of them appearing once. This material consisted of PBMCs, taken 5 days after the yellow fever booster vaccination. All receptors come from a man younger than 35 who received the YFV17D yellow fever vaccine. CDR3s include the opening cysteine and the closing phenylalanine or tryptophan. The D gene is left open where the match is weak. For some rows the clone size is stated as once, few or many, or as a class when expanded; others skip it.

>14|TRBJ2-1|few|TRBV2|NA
TGTGCCAGCAGATGGACAGCCTCCTACAATGAGCAGTTCTTC
CASRWTASYNEQFF
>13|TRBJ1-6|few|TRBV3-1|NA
TGTGCCAGCAGCCAGGCGGATAATTCACCCCTCCACTTT
CASSQADNSPLHF
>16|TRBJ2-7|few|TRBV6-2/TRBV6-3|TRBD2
TGTGCCAGCAGTTCCCTGACTAGCGGGTGGAGGTACGAGCAGTACTTC
CASSSLTSGWRYEQYF
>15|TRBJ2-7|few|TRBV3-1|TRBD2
TGTGCCAGCAGCCAACGGAGCGGGGGGTCCTACGAGCAGTACTTC
CASSQRSGGSYEQYF
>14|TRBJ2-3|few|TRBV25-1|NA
TGTGCCAGCAGTGAAGGGCCAGGGTCCGATACGCAGTATTTT
CASSEGPGSDTQYF
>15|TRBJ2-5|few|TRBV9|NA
TGTGCCAGCAGCGTAGGTGGAGGGACACAAGAGACCCAGTACTTC
CASSVGGGTQETQYF
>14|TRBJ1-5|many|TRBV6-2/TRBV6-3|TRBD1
TGTGCCAGCAGTTGGGACAGGGATGCTCAGCCCCAGCATTTT
CASSWDRDAQPQHF
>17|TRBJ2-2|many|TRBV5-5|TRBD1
TGTGCCAGCAGTTCCCGTCCGGGACAGGGTATAGCCGGGGAGCTGTTTTTT
CASSSRPGQGIAGELFF
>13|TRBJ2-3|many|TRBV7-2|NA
TGTGCCAGCAGCCGAGCAAGGACAGATACGCAGTATTTT
CASSRARTDTQYF
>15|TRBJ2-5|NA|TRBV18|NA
TGTGCCAGCTCACCGGGAAGGGTAGACCAAGAGACCCAGTACTTC
CASSPGRVDQETQYF
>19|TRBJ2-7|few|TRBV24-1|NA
TGTGCCACCAGCAGGGAGGGACAGTCTCCTAGTCGAGGAGGCTACGAGCAGTACTTC
CATSREGQSPSRGGYEQYF
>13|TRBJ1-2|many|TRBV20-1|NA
TGCAGTGCTAGAGTGTTAGTAAGCTATGGCTACACCTTC
CSARVLVSYGYTF
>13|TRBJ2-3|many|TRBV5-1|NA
TGCGCCAGCAGCTTGGGCCCCAGGGATACGCAGTATTTT
CASSLGPRDTQYF
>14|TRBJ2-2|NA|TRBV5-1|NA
TGCGCCAGCAGCCCCACAGAGATCACCGGGGAGCTGTTTTTT
CASSPTEITGELFF
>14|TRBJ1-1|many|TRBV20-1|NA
TGCAGTGGCAGGGACGGCGGCCAATGGACTGAAGCTTTCTTT
CSGRDGGQWTEAFF
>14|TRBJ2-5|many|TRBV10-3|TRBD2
TGTGCCATCAGCGACGCGGGGGGGCGAGAGACCCAGTACTTC
CAISDAGGRETQYF
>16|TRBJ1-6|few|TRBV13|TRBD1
TGTGCCAGCAGCCCTAGCGGGACAGACCTTAATTCACCCCTCCACTTT
CASSPSGTDLNSPLHF
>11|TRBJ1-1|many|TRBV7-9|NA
TGTGCCATCCTCGGAGGACGGCGAGCTTTCTTT
CAILGGRRAFF
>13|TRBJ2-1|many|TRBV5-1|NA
TGCGCCAGCAGACCCAGCTCCTACAATGAGCAGTTCTTC
CASRPSSYNEQFF
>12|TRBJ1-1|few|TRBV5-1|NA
TGCGCCAGCAGCTTGAACCAGGGCTCGGCTTTCTTT
CASSLNQGSAFF
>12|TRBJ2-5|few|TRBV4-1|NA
TGCGCCAGCAGCCAAGAAGGGAAAACCCAGTACTTC
CASSQEGKTQYF
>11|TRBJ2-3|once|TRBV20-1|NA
TGCAGTGATAGAGATGCAGGGGAGCAGTATTTT
CSDRDAGEQYF
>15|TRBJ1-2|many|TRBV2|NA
TGTGCCAGCAGTGAATTTAAGGGACACCCCTATGGCTACACCTTC
CASSEFKGHPYGYTF
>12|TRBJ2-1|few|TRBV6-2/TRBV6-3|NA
TGTGCCAGCAGCATCGGGGCCAATGAGCAGTTCTTC
CASSIGANEQFF
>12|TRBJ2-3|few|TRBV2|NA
TGTGCCAGCAGTGTAGTTTCAGATACGCAGTATTTT
CASSVVSDTQYF
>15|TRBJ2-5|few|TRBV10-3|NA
TGTGCCATCAGTGAGTCAGAAAGGGGAAAAGAGACCCAGTACTTC
CAISESERGKETQYF
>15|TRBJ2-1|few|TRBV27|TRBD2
TGTGCCAGCAGTTTAGGCGGGGGATTCTACAATGAGCAGTTCTTC
CASSLGGGFYNEQFF
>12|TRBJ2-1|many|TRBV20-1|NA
TGCAGTGCTAGGGCTAGCTCACATGAGCAGTTCTTC
CSARASSHEQFF
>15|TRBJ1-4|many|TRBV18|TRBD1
TGTGCCAGCTCACCACCCGGACAGGGGGCTGAAAAACTGTTTTTT
CASSPPGQGAEKLFF
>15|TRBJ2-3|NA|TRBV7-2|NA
TGTGCCAGCAGCGTGGCGGTTACAGCCCGAGATACGCAGTATTTT
CASSVAVTARDTQYF
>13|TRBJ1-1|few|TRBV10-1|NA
TGCGCCAGCAGTGGACAAGTGAACGCTGAAGCTTTCTTT
CASSGQVNAEAFF
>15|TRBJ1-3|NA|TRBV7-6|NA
TGTGCCAGCAGCGCGGCCACTTACTCTGGAAACACCATATATTTT
CASSAATYSGNTIYF
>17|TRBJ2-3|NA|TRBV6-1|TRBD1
TGTGCCAGCAGTCTCCGGACAGGGGGTTTATTCTCGGATACGCAGTATTTT
CASSLRTGGLFSDTQYF
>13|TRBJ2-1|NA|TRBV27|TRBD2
TGTGCCAGCAGACTAGCGGGGGCCACGTGGCAGTTCTTC
CASRLAGATWQFF
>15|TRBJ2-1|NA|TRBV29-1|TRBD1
TGCAGCGTGCCCCGGGACAGGGTCTCCTACAATGAGCAGTTCTTC
CSVPRDRVSYNEQFF
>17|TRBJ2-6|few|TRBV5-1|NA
TGCGCCAGCAGCTTGGGAGGAGCCTCCTCTGGGGCCAACGTCCTGACTTTC
CASSLGGASSGANVLTF
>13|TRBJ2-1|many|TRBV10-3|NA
TGTGCCATCAGTGAGTCGCGGGCAAACAGGCAGTTCTTC
CAISESRANRQFF
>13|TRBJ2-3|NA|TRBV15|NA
TGTGCCACCAGCAGAGTCGGGGCGGATACGCAGTATTTT
CATSRVGADTQYF
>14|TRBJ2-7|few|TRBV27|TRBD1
TGTGCCAGCAGTCTACTCCCGACAGGGTCCGAGCAGTACTTC
CASSLLPTGSEQYF
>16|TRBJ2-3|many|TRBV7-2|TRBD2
TGTGCCAGCAGCTTATCGGGGGGGGACTGGACAGATACGCAGTATTTT
CASSLSGGDWTDTQYF
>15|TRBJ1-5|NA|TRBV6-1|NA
TGTGCCAGCAGGCCAGGGCCAGCAACAGCAAGGGCCCAGCATTTT
CASRPGPATARAQHF
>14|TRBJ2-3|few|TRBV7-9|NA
TGTGCCAGCAGCTTGGAAGATGGCACAGATACGCAGTATTTT
CASSLEDGTDTQYF
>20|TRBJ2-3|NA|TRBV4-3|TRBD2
TGCGCCAGCAGCCAAGACAGCAGCCCGGGACTAGGATCCTTCACAGATACGCAGTATTTT
CASSQDSSPGLGSFTDTQYF
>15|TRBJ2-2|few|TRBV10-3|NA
TGTGCCACCAGACGGGAACACCCCCTGTCCGGGGAGCTGTTTTTT
CATRREHPLSGELFF
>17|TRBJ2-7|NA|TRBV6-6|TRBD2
TGTGCCAGCAGTTACAGTTCCGCGGGGGGATACTCCTACGAGCAGTACTTC
CASSYSSAGGYSYEQYF
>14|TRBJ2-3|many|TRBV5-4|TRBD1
TGTGCCAGCAGCTTCGACAGGGGAACAGATACGCAGTATTTT
CASSFDRGTDTQYF
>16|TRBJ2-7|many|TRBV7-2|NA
TGTGCCAGCAGCTTAGCGGCGGGGATCATTTCCTACGAGCAGTACTTC
CASSLAAGIISYEQYF
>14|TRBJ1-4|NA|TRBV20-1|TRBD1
TGCAGTGCTAGAGAAACAGGGGGCAATGAAAAACTGTTTTTT
CSARETGGNEKLFF
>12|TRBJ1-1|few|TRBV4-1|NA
TGCGCCAGCGCTATAATGGGGACTGAAGCTTTCTTT
CASAIMGTEAFF
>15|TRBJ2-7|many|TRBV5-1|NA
TGCGCCAGCAGCTTAGAGCCGGGCTACTCCTACGAGCAGTACTTC
CASSLEPGYSYEQYF
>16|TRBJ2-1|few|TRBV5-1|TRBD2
TGCGCCAGCAGCTTGGTTCTCAGCGGGGGCCACAATGAGCAGTTCTTC
CASSLVLSGGHNEQFF
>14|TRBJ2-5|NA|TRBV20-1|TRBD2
TGCAGTGCCACGAGGACTAGCGGGCCAGAGACCCAGTACTTC
CSATRTSGPETQYF
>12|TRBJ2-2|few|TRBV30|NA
TGTGCCTGGAGTCCCCTTTACGGGGAGCTGTTTTTT
CAWSPLYGELFF
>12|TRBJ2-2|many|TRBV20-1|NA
TGCAGTGCTACCTTACCGCACGGGGAGCTGTTTTTT
CSATLPHGELFF